The 16 T cell receptor beta chains in this list originate from one sample, sequenced in a study of cytomegalovirus exposure and HLA in healthy donors. The PCR had 60 Vbeta and 13 Jbeta primers. Produced via immunoSEQ multiplex PCR; TCRdb's table is partial and in-frame only. The table shows some 200,000 clones, with roughly 79% occurring only once. Sequencing was performed on PBMCs. All receptors come from a woman aged 30 to 39 in good health and CMV-seropositive.

The rearrangement links TRBV19 to TRBJ1-1, with D perhaps matching TRBD1 (5 bases). The CDR3 consists of 13 residues. Trimming shortened V by 3 bases and J by 10 bases, and 15 bases separated the two germline ends. Germline V CDR1 and CDR2: LNHDA, SQIVND (reference sequence). The DNA of the CDR3 is TGTGCCAGTAGTATCAGCAAGGGGCTCACAGCTTTCTTT. Residues: CASSISKGLTAFF.

The chain couples TRBV6-1 to TRBJ1-2, with 9 bases matching TRBD1. The CDR3 is made up of 14 amino acids. The trim removed 6 bases at V and 0 bases at J, leaving 2 bases unmatched. From germline, CDR1 is MNHNS and CDR2 SASEGT. The CDR3 here is CASRGQGTNYGYTF. Written as DNA, the CDR3 is TGTGCCAGCAGGGGACAGGGTACTAACTATGGCTACACCTTC.

V is TRBV29-1 and J is TRBJ1-1; D might be TRBD1 (6 bases). Germline CDR1 and CDR2: SQVTM and ANQGSEA. This CDR3 is built from 13 residues. With 6 bases removed from V and 6 bases from J, the gap between germline ends came to 17 bases. The CDR3 DNA sequence: TGCAGCGTCGCACAGGGAGCTTTCGCTGAAGCTTTCTTT. The encoded protein is CSVAQGAFAEAFF.

This clone showed up just a few times. The chain recombines TRBV5-6 with TRBJ1-2; possibly TRBD1 for D (5 bases). The germline gives CDR1 SGHDT, CDR2 YYEEEE. The CDR3 totals 17 residues. Deletions cut 0 bases from V and 4 bases from J, with 19 bases between. CDR3 DNA sequence: TGTGCCAGCAGCTTGGTCGCAAGGCCGACAGACCTCTATGGCTACACCTTC. This codes for CASSLVARPTDLYGYTF.

V usage is TRBV18 and J usage is TRBJ1-2; 9 bases align to TRBD1. The V gene end was trimmed by 3 bases and the J gene end by 1 base; junction bases not matched to a gene: 6. CDR3 length equals 16 residues. Per germline, CDR1 KGHSH and CDR2 LQKENI. The CDR3 region has the DNA TGTGCCAGCTCACCCAAGACAGGGGGGAATAACTATGGCTACACCTTC. Its protein product is CASSPKTGGNNYGYTF. Combining the CDR3 with reference TRBV18 and TRBJ1-2 gives the whole variable domain NAGVMQNPRHLVRRRGQEARLRCSPMKGHSHVYWYRQLPEEGLKFMVYLQKENIIDESGMPKERFSAEFPKEGPSILRIQQVVRGDSAAYFCASSPKTGGNNYGYTFGSGTRLTVV.

The chain carries TRBV28 and TRBJ2-7; 8 nucleotides align to TRBD1. There are 16 residues in the CDR3. V was clipped by 5 bases and J by 3 bases; unmatched bases: 12. CDR1 is MDHEN and CDR2 is SYDVKM in the germline V gene. CDR3 loop: CASSLLGAGGIYEQYF. In nucleotides, the CDR3 is TGTGCCAGCAGTCTCCTTGGGGCAGGGGGCATCTACGAGCAGTACTTC.

The chain is built from TRBV29-1 and TRBJ2-7; 11 positions match TRBD2. CDR3 length: 15 amino acids. Trimming at V came to 1 base and at J to 4 bases, leaving 6 bases not matched to a gene. Per germline, CDR1 SQVTM and CDR2 ANQGSEA. The CDR3 is CSVEATSGSSYEQYF. DNA for the CDR3: TGCAGCGTTGAAGCCACTAGCGGGAGTTCGTACGAGCAGTACTTC.

Details on this clone: The identical CDR3 is also encoded by other nucleotide sequences in the sample. The chain carries TRBV5-4 and TRBJ1-2; TRBD1 matches at 7 bases. The CDR3 sequence is 13 residues long. The ends lost 2 bases at V and 4 bases at J; junction bases unmatched: 2. Germline V gene data show CDR1 as SGHNT and CDR2 as YYREEE (reference sequence). CDR3 amino acids: CASSLGGGYGYTF. The CDR3, as DNA: TGTGCCAGCAGCTTAGGGGGCGGCTATGGCTACACCTTC.

This clone was seen only once. V is TRBV15 and J is TRBJ1-2; no clear D gene. The V and J ends lost 1 base and 0 bases respectively, with 12 bases between them. Germline CDR1 reads LNHNV; CDR2 reads YYDKDF (reference sequence). The CDR3 spans 16 residues. The CDR3 bases are TGTGCCACCAGCAGAGTGGAGACCTCTACTAACTATGGCTACACCTTC. Its translation: CATSRVETSTNYGYTF.

V and J are TRBV19 and TRBJ1-2, with a possible D match to TRBD1 (6 bases). The CDR3 runs 14 residues. Per the germline V gene, CDR1 is LNHDA and CDR2 is SQIVND (reference sequence). V lost 3 bases and J 6 bases, leaving 14 bases between the germline ends. The CDR3: CASSIQGTMDGYTF. CDR3 DNA sequence: TGTGCCAGTAGTATTCAGGGGACTATGGATGGCTACACCTTC.

The chain carries TRBV9 and TRBJ2-3; 13 nucleotides line up with TRBD2. Germline V CDR1 and CDR2: SGDLS, YYNGEE. The trim removed 4 bases at V and 4 bases at J, leaving 9 bases unmatched. The CDR3 is made up of 17 amino acids. This chain's CDR3 is CASSPPTSGRAADTQYF. For the CDR3, the DNA is TGTGCCAGCAGCCCCCCCACTAGCGGGAGGGCCGCAGATACGCAGTATTTT.

The V gene is TRBV6-5, the J gene TRBJ1-6; 7 positions agree with TRBD1. CDR1 and CDR2 from the germline V gene are MNHEY and SVGAGI. The trim removed 2 bases at V and 9 bases at J, leaving 7 bases unmatched. This CDR3 has 15 residues. The CDR3 sequence: CASSYHTGVGSPLHF. The DNA of the CDR3 is TGTGCCAGCAGTTACCACACAGGGGTGGGTTCACCCCTCCACTTT.

V usage is TRBV13 and J usage is TRBJ2-2, with D perhaps matching TRBD1 (6 bases). This CDR3 is 17 amino acids long. The V gene lost 5 bases and the J gene lost 4 bases, with 20 bases spanning the gap. CDR1 and CDR2 (germline): PRHDT, FYEKMQ (reference sequence). The CDR3, as DNA: TGTGCCAGCAGCGTAAAGGCTAATACAGGGAGCACCGGGGAGCTGTTTTTT. It yields the protein CASSVKANTGSTGELFF.

This clone appeared a few times. This rearrangement joins TRBV4-1 to TRBJ1-2; 9 positions match TRBD1. Germline lookup yields CDR1 MGHRA and CDR2 YSYEKL. This CDR3 region has 16 residues. V shed 0 bases, J shed 1 base, and the junction held 3 bases outside the gene matches. The CDR3 DNA reads as TGCGCCAGCAGCCAAGATCAGGGACAGGGTAACTATGGCTACACCTTC. Its protein product is CASSQDQGQGNYGYTF.

The gene calls are TRBV19 and TRBJ2-1, with 9 bases that match TRBD2. V was clipped by 4 bases and J by 3 bases; unmatched bases: 4. This CDR3 is 15 amino acids long. Germline CDR1 reads LNHDA; CDR2 reads SQIVND (reference sequence). In DNA, the CDR3 is TGTGCCAGTAGTACTAGCGGGATAGGCTACAATGAGCAGTTCTTC. Its translation is CASSTSGIGYNEQFF.

The CDR3 region is CASSVGDSYTGELFF. CDR3 nucleotide sequence: TGTGCCAGCAGCGTAGGGGACAGCTACACCGGGGAGCTGTTTTTT. The V and J genes are TRBV9 and TRBJ2-2, with 7 bases identical to TRBD1. This CDR3 has 15 residues. The ends lost 0 bases at V and 3 bases at J; junction bases unmatched: 2. The germline V gene encodes CDR1 SGDLS and CDR2 YYNGEE.